A selection of T cell receptor beta chains follows, all from one sample in a study of blood T cell repertoires in COVID-19. Clones were read by immunoSEQ multiplex PCR, and TCRdb kept only the in-frame ones, dropping some. Among tens of thousands of clones listed, about 89% were seen once. The specimen sequenced was peripheral blood. All receptors derive from a man aged 65-85 years with active COVID-19. Both conserved end residues are part of each CDR3. A D gene is named only where the DNA matches it firmly. A row's size may be missing; if present it is once, few, many or a size class.

NA	NA	TRBV9	TRBJ2-2	CASSVTGTYNTGELFF	TGTGCCAGCAGCGTCACCGGGACTTATAACACCGGGGAGCTGTTTTTT
NA	NA	TRBV19	TRBJ1-4	CASSRSGVSEKLFF	TGTGCCAGTAGTCGGTCAGGGGTCAGTGAAAAACTGTTTTTT
NA	TRBD1	TRBV7-2	TRBJ1-5	CASSRQGTTSNQPQHF	TGTGCCAGCAGTCGACAGGGAACTACTAGCAATCAGCCCCAGCATTTT
NA	NA	TRBV5-8	TRBJ2-2	CASSFGGVKLNTGELFF	TGTGCCAGCAGCTTCGGCGGGGTTAAACTAAACACCGGGGAGCTGTTTTTT
NA	TRBD1	TRBV5-1	TRBJ1-6	CASSPTPDRGRSSPLHF	TGCGCCAGCAGCCCAACACCGGACAGGGGAAGGAGTTCACCCCTCCACTTT
NA	TRBD1	TRBV6-5	TRBJ1-1	CASSYGTENTEAFF	TGTGCCAGCAGTTACGGGACAGAGAACACTGAAGCTTTCTTT
once	NA	TRBV3-1/TRBV3-2	TRBJ2-2	CASSQSGELFF	TGTGCCAGCAGCCAATCGGGGGAGCTGTTTTTT
NA	NA	TRBV5-4	TRBJ1-4	CASSLAGIREKLFF	TGTGCCAGCAGCTTGGCGGGGATCAGGGAAAAACTGTTTTTT
NA	NA	TRBV7-3	TRBJ2-3	CASSLMRADTQYF	TGTGCCAGCAGCTTAATGAGAGCAGATACGCAGTATTTT
NA	NA	TRBV7-6	TRBJ1-3	CASSPLSDSGNTIYF	TGTGCCAGCAGCCCTCTCAGTGACTCTGGAAACACCATATATTTT
NA	TRBD1	TRBV7-3	TRBJ2-7	CASSLNGGTGFEQYF	TGTGCCAGCAGCTTAAACGGTGGGACAGGGTTCGAGCAGTACTTC
NA	NA	TRBV5-4	TRBJ1-1	CASSLGVLGDNPFF	TGTGCCAGCAGCTTGGGAGTCTTAGGGGACAACCCTTTCTTT
NA	NA	TRBV2	TRBJ1-2	CASSGGGRWGYGYTF	TGTGCCAGCAGTGGGGGCGGCAGGTGGGGTTATGGCTACACCTTC
NA	TRBD1	TRBV7-9	TRBJ2-3	CASSARDSPYTDTQYF	TGTGCCAGCAGCGCTCGGGACAGCCCCTACACAGATACGCAGTATTTT
NA	TRBD1	TRBV29-1	TRBJ1-1	CSVTIRQGIIMNTEAFF	TGCAGCGTTACGATCCGACAGGGAATAATAATGAACACTGAAGCTTTCTTT
once	NA	TRBV19	TRBJ1-4	CASSMLTANEKLFF	TGTGCCAGTAGTATGCTCACAGCTAATGAAAAACTGTTTTTT
NA	NA	TRBV19	TRBJ1-6	CASSIRGVISSPLHF	TGTGCCAGTAGTATACGGGGGGTTATAAGTTCACCCCTCCACTTT
NA	TRBD2	TRBV10-1	TRBJ2-1	CASSGSAGDYNEQFF	TGCGCCAGCAGTGGGAGCGCGGGGGACTACAATGAGCAGTTCTTC
NA	NA	TRBV28	TRBJ1-2	CASSMDTSNYGYTF	TGTGCCAGCAGTATGGACACCTCTAACTATGGCTACACCTTC
NA	TRBD1	TRBV19	TRBJ2-3	CASSQQGASTDTQYF	TGTGCCAGTAGCCAACAGGGGGCCTCCACAGATACGCAGTATTTT
NA	TRBD2	TRBV28	TRBJ2-3	CASSLLREGTQYF	TGTGCCAGCAGTTTATTGAGGGAGGGTACGCAGTATTTT
NA	NA	TRBV11-2	TRBJ2-5	CASSTGGVSRQTQYF	TGTGCCAGCAGCACCGGCGGGGTGAGCCGGCAGACCCAGTACTTC